This TCR beta chain was profiled in a study of cytomegalovirus exposure and HLA in healthy donors. General observations from the study: Later analysis found that TCR beta chains associated with HLA were more clonally expanded than other, equally common chains. Published work reported that the classifier diagnosed cytomegalovirus status with high specificity and sensitivity.

The CDR3 runs to 14 residues. Germline CDR1 reads MGHDK; CDR2 reads SYGVNS. Trimming pared 4 bases from V and 2 bases from J, leaving 11 bases between. Details on this clone: Its matching antigen is unknown.

Vbeta (60) and Jbeta (13) primers were used in the PCR. Profiling relied on immunoSEQ multiplex PCR, and the TCRdb table lists in-frame clones only, not all of them. The data contain under 200,000 clones, approximately 81% of them singletons. The sequencing sample was made of PBMCs. This chain uses TRBV25-1 with TRBJ1-2; perhaps TRBD1 as D (5 bases). The sequence came from a male donor in good health and CMV-seronegative. The CDR3 region is CASSGDGGNYGYTF. The DNA of the CDR3 is TGTGCCAGCAGTGGGGACGGGGGAAACTATGGCTACACCTTC.